Below are 5 T cell receptor beta chains sequenced from a single sample in a study of blood T cell repertoires in COVID-19. Method: immunoSEQ multiplex PCR; TCRdb's copy keeps in-frame clones and lacks some. The sample lists 60,000 to 80,000 clones, about 90% occurring once. The sequencing sample was made of peripheral blood. The receptors were gathered from a human donor in a cohort sampled during active COVID-19.

This clone was seen just once. The chain uses TRBV20-1 and TRBJ2-3, with unresolved D. With 8 bases removed from V and 4 bases from J, the gap between germline ends came to 7 bases. The CDR3 extends over 10 amino acids. Germline assignment: CDR1 DFQATT and CDR2 SNEGSKA (reference sequence). CDR3 residues: CSTIADTQYF. The CDR3 region has the DNA TGCAGTACTATCGCAGATACGCAGTATTTT.

The DNA for the CDR3 is TGTGCCGGACTTAAAAACAGGGGGAACACTGAAGCTTTCTTT. Amino acids: CAGLKNRGNTEAFF. The gene calls are TRBV30 and TRBJ1-1; TRBD1 matches at 7 bases. V trimming: 8 bases; J trimming: 1 base; junction bases outside the gene matches: 10. CDR1 is GTSNPN, CDR2 SVGIG, per germline (reference sequence). This CDR3 is 14 amino acids long.

The chain employs TRBV2 and TRBJ2-7, with a possible D match to TRBD2 (5 bases). Germline-derived CDR1 and CDR2 are SNHLY and FYNNEI. The germline V and J ends were trimmed by 3 bases and 5 bases, with 17 bases remaining between them. The CDR3 sequence is 15 residues long. CDR3: CASSESGSVSDEQYF. The CDR3 DNA reads as TGTGCCAGCAGTGAGTCGGGGTCTGTATCCGACGAGCAGTACTTC.

The chain links TRBV19 to TRBJ2-7; TRBD2 is a possible D gene (6 bases). V lost 4 bases and J lost 2, with 15 bases in between. The CDR3 contains 15 residues. CDR1 and CDR2 (germline): LNHDA, SQIVND (reference sequence). CDR3 sequence reads: CASSNPGLPPYEQYF. CDR3 coding DNA: TGTGCCAGTAGTAACCCGGGACTCCCGCCCTACGAGCAGTACTTC.

On this clone: Other DNA sequences in this specimen translate into the identical CDR3. The V gene is TRBV9, the J gene TRBJ1-2, with D perhaps TRBD1 (6 bases). Trimming stripped 0 bases from V and 5 bases from J, with 8 bases between. Germline V gives CDR1 SGDLS, CDR2 YYNGEE. The CDR3 is 13 residues long. CDR3 residues: CASSVGGGYGYTF. As DNA, the CDR3 is TGTGCCAGCAGCGTAGGAGGGGGATATGGCTACACCTTC.